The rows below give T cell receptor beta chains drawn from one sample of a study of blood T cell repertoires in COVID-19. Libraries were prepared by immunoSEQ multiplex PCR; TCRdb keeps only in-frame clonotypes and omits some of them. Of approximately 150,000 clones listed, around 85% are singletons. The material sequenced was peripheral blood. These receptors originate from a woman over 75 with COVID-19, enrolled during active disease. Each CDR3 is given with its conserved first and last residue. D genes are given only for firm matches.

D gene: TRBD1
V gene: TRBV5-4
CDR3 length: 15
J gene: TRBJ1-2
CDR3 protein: CASSPPGTANYGYTF

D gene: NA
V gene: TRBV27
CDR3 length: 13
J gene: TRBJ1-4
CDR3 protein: CASSAQNNEKLFF

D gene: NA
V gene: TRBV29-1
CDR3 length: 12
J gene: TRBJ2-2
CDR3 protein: CSVNRGTGELFF

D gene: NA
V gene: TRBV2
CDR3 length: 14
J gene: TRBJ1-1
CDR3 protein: CASRAGGTYTEAFF

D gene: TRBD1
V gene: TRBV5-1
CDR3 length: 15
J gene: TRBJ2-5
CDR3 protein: CASSGEGTGGETQYF

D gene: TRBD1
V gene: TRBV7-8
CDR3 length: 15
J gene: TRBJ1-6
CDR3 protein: CASSLRTGENSPLHF

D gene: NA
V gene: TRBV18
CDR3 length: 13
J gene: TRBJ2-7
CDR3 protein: CASSPYAGNEQYF

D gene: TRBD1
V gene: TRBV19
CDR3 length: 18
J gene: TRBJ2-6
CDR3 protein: CASLSPTGGNSGANVLTF

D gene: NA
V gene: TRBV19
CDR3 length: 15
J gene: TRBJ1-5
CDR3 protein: CASSGGGRLSQPQHF

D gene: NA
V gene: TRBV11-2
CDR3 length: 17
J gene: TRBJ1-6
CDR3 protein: CASSGGTAGTYNSPLHF

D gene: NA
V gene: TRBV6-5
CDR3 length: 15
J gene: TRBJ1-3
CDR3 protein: CASSPNRGPGNTIYF

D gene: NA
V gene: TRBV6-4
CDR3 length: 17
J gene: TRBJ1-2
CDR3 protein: CASRPPSGRGTNYGYTF

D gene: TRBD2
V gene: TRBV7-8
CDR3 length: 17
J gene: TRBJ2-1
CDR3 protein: CASSLALAGGPSDEQFF

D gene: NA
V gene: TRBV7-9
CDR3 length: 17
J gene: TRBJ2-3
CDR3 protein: CASSLAGGRSHTDTQYF

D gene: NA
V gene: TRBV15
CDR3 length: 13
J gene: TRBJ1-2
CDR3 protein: CATRIQGYYGYTF

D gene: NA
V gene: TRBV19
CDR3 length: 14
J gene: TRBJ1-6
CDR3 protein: CASSIRGENSPLHF

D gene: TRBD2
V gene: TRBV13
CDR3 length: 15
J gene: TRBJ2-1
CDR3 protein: CASSWTSGDYNEQFF

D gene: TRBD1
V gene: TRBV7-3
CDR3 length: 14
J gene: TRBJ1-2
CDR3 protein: CASSSGTGNYGYTF

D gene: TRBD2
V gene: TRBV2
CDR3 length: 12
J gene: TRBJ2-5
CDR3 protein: CASGLGEETQYF

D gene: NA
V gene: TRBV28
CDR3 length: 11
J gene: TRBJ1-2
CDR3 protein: CASRAQYGYTF

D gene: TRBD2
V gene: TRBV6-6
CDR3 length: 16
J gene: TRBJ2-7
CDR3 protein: CASSRTTSASSYEQYF

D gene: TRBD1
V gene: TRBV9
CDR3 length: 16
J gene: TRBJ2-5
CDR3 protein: CASSVGIQGTQETQYF

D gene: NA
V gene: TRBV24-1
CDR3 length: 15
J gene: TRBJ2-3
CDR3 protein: CATSDPAGGRDTQYF

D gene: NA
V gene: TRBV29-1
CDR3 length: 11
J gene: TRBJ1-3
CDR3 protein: CSAEDGNTIYF

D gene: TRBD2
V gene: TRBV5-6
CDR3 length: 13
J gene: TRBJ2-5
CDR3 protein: CASRGSGGETQYF

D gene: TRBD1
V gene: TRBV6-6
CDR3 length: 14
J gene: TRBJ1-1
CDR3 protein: CASSGQGGGTEAFF

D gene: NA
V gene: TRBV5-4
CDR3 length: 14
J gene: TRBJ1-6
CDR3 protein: CASSLEGTRIPLHF

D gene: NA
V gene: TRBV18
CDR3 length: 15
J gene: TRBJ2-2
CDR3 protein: CASSHRETRTGELFF

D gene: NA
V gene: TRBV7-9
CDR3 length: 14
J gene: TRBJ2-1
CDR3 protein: CASTQGGSYNEQFF

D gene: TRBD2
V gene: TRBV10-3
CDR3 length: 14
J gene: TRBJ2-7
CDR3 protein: CAIRLAGGPYEQYF

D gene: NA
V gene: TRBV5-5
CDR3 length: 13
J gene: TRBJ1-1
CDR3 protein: CASGTGPSTEAFF

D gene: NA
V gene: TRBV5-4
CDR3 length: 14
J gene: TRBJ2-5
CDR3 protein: CASSLASGQETQYF

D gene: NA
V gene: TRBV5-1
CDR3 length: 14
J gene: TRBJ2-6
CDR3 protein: CASSTGSGANVLTF

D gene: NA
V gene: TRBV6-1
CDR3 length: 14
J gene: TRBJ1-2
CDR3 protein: CASSDPQDNYGYTF

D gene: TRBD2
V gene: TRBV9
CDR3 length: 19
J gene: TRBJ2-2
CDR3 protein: CASSPASGRASLNTGELFF

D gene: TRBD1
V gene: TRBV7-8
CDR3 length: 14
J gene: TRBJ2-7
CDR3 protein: CASSPTGQGYEQYF

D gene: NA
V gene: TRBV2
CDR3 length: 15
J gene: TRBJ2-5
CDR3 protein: CASREGMTGPRTQYF

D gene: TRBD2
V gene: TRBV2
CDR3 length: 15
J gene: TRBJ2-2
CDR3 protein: CASRSTSGGTGELFF

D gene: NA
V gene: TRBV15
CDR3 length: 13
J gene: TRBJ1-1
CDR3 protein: CATSSYIYTEAFF

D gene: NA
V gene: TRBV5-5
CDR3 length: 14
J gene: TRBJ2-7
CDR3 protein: CASSRRDISYEQYF

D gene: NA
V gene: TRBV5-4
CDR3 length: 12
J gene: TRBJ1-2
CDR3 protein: CASSYTTGGYTF

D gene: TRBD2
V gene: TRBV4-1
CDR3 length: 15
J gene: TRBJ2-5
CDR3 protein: CASSHLAGGLETQYF

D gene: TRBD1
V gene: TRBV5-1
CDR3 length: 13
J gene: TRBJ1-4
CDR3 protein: CASSPGGNEKLFF

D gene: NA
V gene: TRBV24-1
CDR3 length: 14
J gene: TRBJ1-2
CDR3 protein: CATSDNSVSDGYTF

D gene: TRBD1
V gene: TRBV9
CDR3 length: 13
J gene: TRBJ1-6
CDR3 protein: CASSRDRNSPLHF

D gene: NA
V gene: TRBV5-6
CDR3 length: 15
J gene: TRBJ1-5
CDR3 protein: CASSFWGSRYQPQHF

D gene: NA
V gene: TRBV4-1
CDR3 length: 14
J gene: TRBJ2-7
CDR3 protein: CASSQTGVVYEQYF

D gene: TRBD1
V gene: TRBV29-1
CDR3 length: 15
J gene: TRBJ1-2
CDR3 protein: CSVTPTGGRISGYTF

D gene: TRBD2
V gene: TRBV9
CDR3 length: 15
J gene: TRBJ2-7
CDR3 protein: CASSVGLAGVYEQYF

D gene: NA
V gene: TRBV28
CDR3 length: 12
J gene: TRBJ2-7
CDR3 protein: CASSGATYEQYF

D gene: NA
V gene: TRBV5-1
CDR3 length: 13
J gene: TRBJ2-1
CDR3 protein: CASSSDNLNEQFF

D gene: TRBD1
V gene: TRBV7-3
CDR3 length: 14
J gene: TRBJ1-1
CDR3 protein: CASSARQGVAEAFF

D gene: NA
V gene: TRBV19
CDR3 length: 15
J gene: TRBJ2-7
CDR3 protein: CASSPTVAPSSEQYF

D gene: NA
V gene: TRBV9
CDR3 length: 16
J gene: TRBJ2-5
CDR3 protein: CASSPGSSSRQETQYF

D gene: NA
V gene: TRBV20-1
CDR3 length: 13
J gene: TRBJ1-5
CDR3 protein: CSASRVIGQPQHF

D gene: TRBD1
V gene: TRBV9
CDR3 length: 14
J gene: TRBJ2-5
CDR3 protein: CASSPRDRQETQYF

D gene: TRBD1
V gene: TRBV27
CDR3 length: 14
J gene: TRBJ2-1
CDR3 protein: CASSLGTGPNEQFF

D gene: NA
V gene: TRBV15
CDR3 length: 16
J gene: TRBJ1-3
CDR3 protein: CATSRDSVGGANTIYF

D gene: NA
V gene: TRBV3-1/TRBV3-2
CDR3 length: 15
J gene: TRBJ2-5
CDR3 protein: CASSSSRGVRARQYF